Following are 27 T cell receptor beta chains from one sample sequenced in a study of blood T cell repertoires in COVID-19. The method was immunoSEQ multiplex PCR; TCRdb's version includes in-frame clones alone and lacks a portion of them. The data show about 190,000 clones, with 88% seen just once and about 3.9% held by the top ten. Source material: peripheral blood. The source is a woman aged 30 to 39 with acute or convalescent COVID-19.

The gene calls are TRBV5-1 and TRBJ2-5; D perhaps matches TRBD2 (5 bases). The CDR3 runs to 14 residues. The germline gives CDR1 SGHRS, CDR2 YFSETQ. The V end was cut by 1 base, the J end by 5 bases, with 12 bases between. The CDR3 loop reads CASSLYGDEETQYF. The CDR3, as DNA: TGCGCCAGCAGCTTGTACGGGGATGAGGAGACCCAGTACTTC. Complete variable domain (other parts from reference TRBV5-1 and TRBJ2-5): KAGVTQTPRYLIKTRGQQVTLSCSPISGHRSVSWYQQTPGQGLQFLFEYFSETQRNKGNFPGRFSGRQFSNSRSEMNVSTLELGDSALYLCASSLYGDEETQYFGPGTRLLVL.

The V gene is TRBV11-3, the J gene TRBJ1-1; D uncertain. The V and J ends lost 4 bases and 10 bases respectively, with 13 bases between them. This CDR3 contains 12 residues. Looked up from germline, CDR1 is SGHNT and CDR2 is YENEEA. CDR3 amino acids: CASSSWSSTAFF. CDR3 DNA: TGTGCCAGCAGCTCTTGGTCTTCTACAGCTTTCTTT.

This chain uses TRBV7-8 with TRBJ1-1; no clear D. The CDR3 contains 15 residues. Germline CDR1 and CDR2: SGHVS and FQNEAQ. V lost 0 bases and J 6 bases, leaving 14 bases between the germline ends. For the CDR3, the DNA is TGTGCCAGCAGCTTAGCGAGGGCCAATAACGCTGAAGCTTTCTTT. Encoded protein: CASSLARANNAEAFF.

This clone occurred once. The rearrangement uses TRBV3-1 (or the pseudogene TRBV3-2) and TRBJ2-7, with 13 bases matching TRBD2. V was clipped by 4 bases and J by 6 bases; unmatched bases: 9. The V gene's germline CDR1 is LGHDT and CDR2 YNNKEL (reference sequence). The CDR3 totals 16 residues. In DNA form, the CDR3 reads TGTGCCAGCAGCCTCACTAGCGGGAGGGCCCCAAGCGAGCAGTACTTC. Translation gives CASSLTSGRAPSEQYF.

This chain uses TRBV7-2 with TRBJ2-1, with a weak D call TRBD2 (6 bases). The CDR3 length is 14 residues. Trimming cost V 5 bases and J 5 bases, with 13 bases left between them. Germline loops: CDR1 SGHTA, CDR2 FQGNSA. CDR3 nucleotides: TGTGCCAGCAGCCCCCCGGGGGTGGACAATGAGCAGTTCTTC. Its translation: CASSPPGVDNEQFF.

The rearrangement joins TRBV28 to TRBJ1-1, with D unresolved. The germline V gene encodes CDR1 MDHEN and CDR2 SYDVKM. The CDR3 consists of 12 residues. Trimming cost V 5 bases and J 1 base, with 5 bases left between them. The CDR3 bases are TGTGCCAGCAGTCTACCGAACACTGAAGCTTTCTTT. Protein product: CASSLPNTEAFF.

The chain recombines TRBV21-1 with TRBJ2-3; the D call in the table, TRBD2, was not verified against the DNA. TRBV21-1 is listed as a pseudogene. CDR3 length: 16 amino acids. The CDR3 DNA reads as TGTGCCAGCAGCGCCCGACTAGCGGGAGGGCCAGATACGCAGTATTTT. Protein sequence: CASSARLAGGPDTQYF.

The chain has TRBV15 and TRBJ1-6; D might be TRBD1 (5 bases). This CDR3 has 13 residues. Germline CDR1 reads LNHNV; CDR2 reads YYDKDF (reference sequence). Trimming took off 3 bases at V and 12 bases at J, with 12 bases between the two ends. The CDR3 spells CATSSYSGLPLHF. The CDR3, as DNA: TGTGCCACCAGCAGTTATTCAGGGTTACCCCTCCACTTT. Full variable domain (rest looked up from reference TRBV15 and TRBJ1-6): DAMVIQNPRYQVTQFGKPVTLSCSQTLNHNVMYWYQQKSSQAPKLLFHYYDKDFNNEADTPDNFQSRRPNTSFCFLDIRSPGLGDTAMYLCATSSYSGLPLHFGNGTRLTVT.

A few counts support this clone. The chain joins TRBV5-4 to TRBJ1-2, with 7 bases fitting TRBD1. The CDR3 is 16 residues long. V was clipped by 3 bases and J by 6 bases; unmatched bases: 14. In germline, CDR1 is SGHNT, CDR2 YYREEE (reference sequence). The CDR3 nucleotides are TGTGCCAGCAGCTCCCGGGACAGTCGTTTGGTGGATGGCTACACCTTC. This encodes CASSSRDSRLVDGYTF.

The chain has TRBV7-9 and TRBJ2-1; the D gene is possibly TRBD2 (6 bases). The CDR3 totals 15 residues. CDR1 and CDR2 from the germline V gene are SEHNR and FQNEAQ (reference sequence). Trimming left V 1 base short and J 0 bases short, with 7 bases between. The CDR3 bases are TGTGCCAGCAGCTTAGGAGCGGGCTCCTACAATGAGCAGTTCTTC. As protein: CASSLGAGSYNEQFF.

The genes are TRBV28 and TRBJ1-5; 8 bases align to TRBD1. Germline V gene lookup returns CDR1 MDHEN and CDR2 SYDVKM. V lost 8 bases and J lost 7; bases outside the gene matches: 10. CDR3 size: 14 residues. CDR3 protein: CASGKRQGRQPQHF. The CDR3 DNA reads as TGTGCCAGCGGGAAAAGACAGGGGAGGCAGCCCCAGCATTTT. Complete variable domain (other parts from reference TRBV28 and TRBJ1-5): DVKVTQSSRYLVKRTGEKVFLECVQDMDHENMFWYRQDPGLGLRLIYFSYDVKMKEKGDIPEGYSVSREKKERFSLILESASTNQTSMYLCASGKRQGRQPQHFGDGTRLSIL.

This clone was detected a few times. The chain joins TRBV10-1 to TRBJ2-5; D may be TRBD1 (6 bases). V lost 3 bases and J lost 5, with 10 bases in between. CDR1 WNHNN and CDR2 SYGVQD come from the germline V gene (reference sequence). CDR3 length: 13 residues. The CDR3 region has the DNA TGCGCCAGCAGTGACAGGGGTTCGGAGACCCAGTACTTC. It translates to CASSDRGSETQYF.

V is TRBV7-2 and J is TRBJ1-4; D unresolved. The V and J ends lost 2 bases and 8 bases respectively, with 9 bases between them. Germline V gives CDR1 SGHTA, CDR2 FQGNSA. This CDR3 comprises 13 residues. CDR3 bases: TGTGCCAGCAGCTTATGGCTGAGGGAAAAACTGTTTTTT. Translation: CASSLWLREKLFF.

The chain joins TRBV3-1 (or the pseudogene TRBV3-2) to TRBJ2-7; D remains ambiguous. Trimming left V 6 bases short and J 3 bases short, with 12 bases between. From germline, CDR1 is LGHDT and CDR2 YNNKEL (reference sequence). The CDR3 sequence is 13 residues long. In DNA form, the CDR3 reads TGTGCCAGCAGTACCACTCCGCTCTACGAGCAGTACTTC. The encoded protein is CASSTTPLYEQYF.

The chain couples TRBV7-9 to TRBJ2-1; 10 positions agree with TRBD1. This CDR3 is built from 15 residues. After removal of 7 bases from V and 8 bases from J, the junction contained 11 bases not matched to a gene. Germline values: CDR1 SEHNR, CDR2 FQNEAQ (reference sequence). Here the CDR3 reads CASNKGTGVVDEQFF. The CDR3 DNA sequence: TGTGCCAGCAACAAAGGGACAGGGGTTGTTGATGAGCAGTTCTTC.

In the case of this clone: The junction shows a germline mismatch at one end, possibly a read error. The chain recombines TRBV29-1 with TRBJ2-5; D remains unclear. The germline CDR1 and CDR2 sequences are SQVTM and ANQGSEA. This CDR3 region has 11 residues. The CDR3 DNA is TGCAGCGTTTCGAGATTTCCGAATACCCACTTC. Translation: CSVSRFPNTHF.

On this clone itself: A junction end diverges from the germline sequence, so it may reflect a read error. The chain carries TRBV5-1 and TRBJ1-4, with TRBD1 matching over 7 bases. Germline V gene lookup returns CDR1 SGHRS and CDR2 YFSETQ. The CDR3 has 16 amino acids. CDR3: CASTPGQAPLYEKLFF. CDR3 DNA: TGCGCCAGCACCCCTGGACAGGCTCCTTTGTATGAGAAACTGTTTTTT.

The chain has TRBV20-1 and TRBJ2-5, with 9 positions matching TRBD1. V trimming: 3 bases; J trimming: 4 bases; junction bases outside the gene matches: 9. The CDR3 consists of 15 residues. The germline CDR1 and CDR2 sequences are DFQATT and SNEGSKA (reference sequence). CDR3 nucleotides: TGCAGTGCTAGTGTGGGGACAGGGCTTCTAGAGACCCAGTACTTC. Translation: CSASVGTGLLETQYF.

The chain uses TRBV5-6 and TRBJ2-3; no firm D call. CDR3 length: 12 amino acids. The V end was cut by 1 base, the J end by 6 bases, with 6 bases between. Germline V gives CDR1 SGHDT, CDR2 YYEEEE. This CDR3 is CASSLRRDTQYF. CDR3 sequence (DNA): TGTGCCAGCAGCTTGAGGCGGGATACGCAGTATTTT.

The chain combines TRBV11-3 with TRBJ2-1; the match to TRBD2 covers 8 bases. Germline CDR1 is SGHNT and CDR2 is YENEEA. Trimming removed 5 bases from V and 8 bases from J; junction bases left unmatched: 11. CDR3 length equals 15 residues. This CDR3 reads CASSTHHGGGDEQFF. In DNA form, the CDR3 reads TGTGCCAGCAGCACCCACCACGGGGGGGGCGATGAGCAGTTCTTC.

V is TRBV7-9 and J is TRBJ1-1, with D unresolved. V dropped 2 bases and J dropped 5 bases, with 12 bases sitting between them. The CDR3 consists of 14 residues. Germline V gives CDR1 SEHNR, CDR2 FQNEAQ (reference sequence). The CDR3 DNA reads as TGTGCCAGCAGCTTATTCCCCCAAGCGACTGAAGCTTTCTTT. Its protein is CASSLFPQATEAFF.

The V gene is TRBV7-2, the J gene TRBJ2-5; TRBD2 matches at 11 bases. Trimming at V came to 1 base and at J to 5 bases, leaving 3 bases not matched to a gene. Germline V gene sequence: CDR1 SGHTA, CDR2 FQGNSA. This CDR3 comprises 15 residues. CDR3 nucleotide sequence: TGTGCCAGCAGCTTAGTATCTAGCGGGAGGGAGACCCAGTACTTC. Translated: CASSLVSSGRETQYF.

The rearrangement joins TRBV9 to TRBJ2-7; tentative D call: TRBD1 (5 bases). The CDR3 length is 14 residues. V was trimmed by 3 bases and J by 0 bases, leaving 10 bases between them. Germline values: CDR1 SGDLS, CDR2 YYNGEE. The CDR3 region has the DNA TGTGCCAGCAGCGCCCGACAGAGCTCCTACGAGCAGTACTTC. This translates into CASSARQSSYEQYF.

The chain joins TRBV7-2 to TRBJ2-7; TRBD2 matches at 10 bases. Germline loops: CDR1 SGHTA, CDR2 FQGNSA. V lost 1 base to trimming and J lost 3 bases; unmatched junction nucleotides: 12. The CDR3 length is 18 residues. CDR3 DNA: TGTGCCAGCAGCTTAGATCCCCCATTACTAGCGGGGAGCTACGAGCAGTACTTC. Amino acids: CASSLDPPLLAGSYEQYF.

The gene calls are TRBV19 and TRBJ2-2; D might be TRBD1 (5 bases). CDR3 length: 14 amino acids. CDR1 LNHDA and CDR2 SQIVND come from the germline V gene (reference sequence). V was clipped by 3 bases and J by 4 bases, with 9 bases between them. CDR3 residues: CASSIQGFTGELFF. DNA of the CDR3: TGTGCCAGTAGTATCCAGGGTTTCACCGGGGAGCTGTTTTTT.

This clone was picked up one time. The chain joins TRBV18 to TRBJ1-5; 11 positions agree with TRBD1. CDR1 is KGHSH, CDR2 LQKENI, per germline. The CDR3 extends over 15 amino acids. J was trimmed by 7 bases and V by 6 bases; bases with no gene match: 8. This chain's CDR3 is CASSPGQGAGQPQHF. Written as DNA, the CDR3 is TGTGCCAGCTCGCCCGGACAGGGGGCCGGGCAGCCCCAGCATTTT.

CDR3 residues: CASGGGTGELFF. CDR3 in DNA: TGTGCTAGTGGGGGCGGGACCGGGGAGCTGTTTTTT. The chain recombines TRBV12-5 with TRBJ2-2; D is possibly TRBD2 (5 bases). The CDR3 is made up of 12 amino acids. Trimming took 6 bases from V and 5 from J, leaving 7 bases between them. Germline V gene lookup returns CDR1 LGHNT and CDR2 FRNRAP.